This T cell receptor beta chain was sequenced in a study of shared clonotypes between healthy human individuals. CD4+ cells underwent separation, giving CD45RA+ naive and CD45RA-negative memory subsets. The assay was immunoSEQ multiplex PCR, and TCRdb's table has in-frame clones only and misses some. The table has approximately 2.1 million clones, approximately 95% seen once. This clonotype was sampled from a man between 18 and 35 years old in good health. Some clones in this sample may be carry-over from other donors' samples. The sequencing sample was made of naive CD4+ T cells from PBMCs. Regarding subset: CD45RA+ positively selected.

The CDR3 loop reads CASSQGEGAASSYEQYF. CDR3 in DNA: TGCGCCAGCAGCCAAGGGGAGGGAGCGGCAAGCTCCTACGAGCAGTACTTC. The V and J genes are TRBV4-1 and TRBJ2-7; TRBD2 agrees at 7 bases. CDR3 length: 17 amino acids. The germline V gene has CDR1 MGHRA and CDR2 YSYEKL. The V and J ends lost 1 base and 0 bases, in that order; junction bases with no gene match: 9.